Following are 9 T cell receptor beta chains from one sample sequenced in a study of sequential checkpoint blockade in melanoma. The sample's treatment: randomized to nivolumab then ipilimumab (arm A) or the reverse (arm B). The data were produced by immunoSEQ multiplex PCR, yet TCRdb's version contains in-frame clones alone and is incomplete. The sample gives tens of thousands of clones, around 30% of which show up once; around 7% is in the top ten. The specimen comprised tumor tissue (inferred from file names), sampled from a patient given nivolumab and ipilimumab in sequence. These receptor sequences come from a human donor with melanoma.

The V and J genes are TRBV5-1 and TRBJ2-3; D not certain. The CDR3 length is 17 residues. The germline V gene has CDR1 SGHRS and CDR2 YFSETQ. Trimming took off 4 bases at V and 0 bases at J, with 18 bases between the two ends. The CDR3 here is CASSLQPDPTSTDTQYF. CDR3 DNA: TGCGCCAGCAGCCTGCAGCCAGACCCCACAAGCACAGATACGCAGTATTTT. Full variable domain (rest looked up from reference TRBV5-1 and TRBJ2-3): KAGVTQTPRYLIKTRGQQVTLSCSPISGHRSVSWYQQTPGQGLQFLFEYFSETQRNKGNFPGRFSGRQFSNSRSEMNVSTLELGDSALYLCASSLQPDPTSTDTQYFGPGTRLTVL.

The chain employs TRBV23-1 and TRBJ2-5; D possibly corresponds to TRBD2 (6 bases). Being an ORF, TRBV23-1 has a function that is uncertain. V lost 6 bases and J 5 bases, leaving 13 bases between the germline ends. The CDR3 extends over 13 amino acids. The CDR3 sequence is CASSLDREETQYF. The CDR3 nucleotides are TGCGCCAGCAGCCTGGACCGGGAGGAGACCCAGTACTTC.

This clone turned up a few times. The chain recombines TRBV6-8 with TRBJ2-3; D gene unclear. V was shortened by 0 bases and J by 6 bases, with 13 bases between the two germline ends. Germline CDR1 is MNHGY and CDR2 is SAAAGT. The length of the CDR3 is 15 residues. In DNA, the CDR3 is TGTGCCAGCAGTTACTCGAACGGCCCGCCCGATACGCAGTATTTT. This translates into CASSYSNGPPDTQYF.

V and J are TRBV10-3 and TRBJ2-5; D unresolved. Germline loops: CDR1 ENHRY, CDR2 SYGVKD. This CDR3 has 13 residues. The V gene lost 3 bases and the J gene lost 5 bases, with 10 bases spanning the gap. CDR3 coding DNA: TGTGCCATCAGTGACTCGCCAAGGGAGACCCAGTACTTC. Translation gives CAISDSPRETQYF.

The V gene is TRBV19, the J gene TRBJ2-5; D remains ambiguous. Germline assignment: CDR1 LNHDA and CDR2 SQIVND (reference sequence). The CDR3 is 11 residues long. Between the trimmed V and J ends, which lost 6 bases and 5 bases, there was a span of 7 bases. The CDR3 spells CASSRWETQYF. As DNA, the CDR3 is TGTGCCAGTAGCAGGTGGGAGACCCAGTACTTC.

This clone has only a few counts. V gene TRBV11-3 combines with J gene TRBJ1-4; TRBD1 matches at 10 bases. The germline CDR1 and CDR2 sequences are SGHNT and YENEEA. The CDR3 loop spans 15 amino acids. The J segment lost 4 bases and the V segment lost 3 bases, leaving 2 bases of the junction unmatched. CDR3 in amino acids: CASSFGQGDNEKLFF. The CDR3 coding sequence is TGTGCCAGCAGCTTTGGACAGGGGGATAATGAAAAACTGTTTTTT.

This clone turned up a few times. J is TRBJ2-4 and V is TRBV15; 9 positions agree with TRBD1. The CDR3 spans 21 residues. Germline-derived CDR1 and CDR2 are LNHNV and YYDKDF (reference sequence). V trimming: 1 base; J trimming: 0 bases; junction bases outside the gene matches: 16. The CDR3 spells CATSRGEVGTGIAVAKNIQYF. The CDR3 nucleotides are TGTGCCACCAGCAGAGGGGAAGTTGGGACAGGGATAGCGGTAGCCAAAAACATTCAGTACTTC. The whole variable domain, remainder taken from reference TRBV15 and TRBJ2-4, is DAMVIQNPRYQVTQFGKPVTLSCSQTLNHNVMYWYQQKSSQAPKLLFHYYDKDFNNEADTPDNFQSRRPNTSFCFLDIRSPGLGDTAMYLCATSRGEVGTGIAVAKNIQYFGAGTRLSVL.

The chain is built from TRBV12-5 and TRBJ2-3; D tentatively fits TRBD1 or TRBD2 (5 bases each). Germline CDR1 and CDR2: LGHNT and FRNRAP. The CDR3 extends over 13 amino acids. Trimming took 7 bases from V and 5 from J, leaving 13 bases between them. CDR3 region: CASAWGPRDTQYF. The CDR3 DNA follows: TGTGCTAGTGCTTGGGGACCGCGAGATACGCAGTATTTT.

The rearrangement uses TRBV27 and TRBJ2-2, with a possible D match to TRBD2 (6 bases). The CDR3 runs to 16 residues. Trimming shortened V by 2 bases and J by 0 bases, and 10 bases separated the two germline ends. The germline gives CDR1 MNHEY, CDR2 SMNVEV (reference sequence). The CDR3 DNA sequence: TGTGCCAGCAGTTTAGGGCCGGGAGCGAACACCGGGGAGCTGTTTTTT. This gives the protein CASSLGPGANTGELFF.